The 25 T cell receptor beta chains reported below all come from one sample, sequenced in a study of blood T cells in healthy people across ages. A sample-barcoded 5' primer and a J-beta primer mix were used in a second PCR of roughly 7 to 12 cycles. TCRdb re-derived calls from the 5' RACE reads in MiXCR, one entry per CDR3 protein. The table lists nearly 1 million distinct CDR3 sequences, roughly 47% of them singletons, with over 20% in the top ten. Sequenced: blood. Receptors originate from a woman aged 55-75 years in good health.

The chain is built from TRBV20-1 and TRBJ2-5; D not certain. V was shortened by 0 bases and J by 5 bases, with 22 bases between the two germline ends. Germline V gives CDR1 DFQATT, CDR2 SNEGSKA (reference sequence). The CDR3 loop spans 17 amino acids. The CDR3 nucleotides read TGCAGTGCTAGAGACCTGAGGAAAAATCACGCCCGGGAGACCCAGTACTTC. Translating it yields CSARDLRKNHARETQYF.

The sample holds a few counts of this clonotype. This chain uses TRBV7-9 with TRBJ2-5; 9 bases map to TRBD1. Trimming took 7 bases from V and 12 from J; bases not matched to a gene: 9. The length of the CDR3 is 12 residues. The V gene's germline CDR1 is SEHNR and CDR2 FQNEAQ (reference sequence). The CDR3 sequence is CASTWTGEDKYF. In DNA form, the CDR3 reads TGTGCCAGCACATGGACAGGGGAGGATAAGTACTTC.

For the CDR3, the DNA is TGCAGTGCTAGCCCCCCAGGACTAACGGAGACTAATGAAGAGACCCAGTACTTC. Residues: CSASPPGLTETNEETQYF. The V call is TRBV20-1, the J call TRBJ2-5; possibly TRBD2 for D (6 bases). V was clipped by 3 bases and J by 3 bases, with 26 bases between them. The germline CDR1 and CDR2 sequences are DFQATT and SNEGSKA (reference sequence). The CDR3 runs to 18 residues.

This clonotype has only a few counts. V usage is TRBV29-1 and J usage is TRBJ2-1; D is possibly TRBD2 (5 bases). Germline CDR1 reads SQVTM; CDR2 reads ANQGSEA. V lost 4 bases and J lost 4, with 17 bases in between. There are 15 residues in the CDR3. The CDR3 region has the DNA TGCAGCGTTGCAGTTGCGCCCTCGGGGTACAATGAGCAGTTCTTC. Protein product: CSVAVAPSGYNEQFF.

This sequence joins TRBV28 and TRBJ2-7, with 8 bases identical to TRBD2. Germline V gene lookup returns CDR1 MDHEN and CDR2 SYDVKM. V lost 2 bases to trimming and J lost 1 base; unmatched junction nucleotides: 7. This CDR3 region has 16 residues. The CDR3 is CASSLAGGARSYEQYF. The DNA of the CDR3 is TGTGCCAGCAGTTTAGCGGGAGGAGCAAGGTCCTACGAGCAGTACTTC. Looking up the rest from reference TRBV28 and TRBJ2-7 gives the full variable domain: DVKVTQSSRYLVKRTGEKVFLECVQDMDHENMFWYRQDPGLGLRLIYFSYDVKMKEKGDIPEGYSVSREKKERFSLILESASTNQTSMYLCASSLAGGARSYEQYFGPGTRLTVT.

The DNA for the CDR3 is TGTGCCAGCCGCCCGAGGGGGCGTAGCGGGAGTATGGGTGAGCAGTACTTC. As protein: CASRPRGRSGSMGEQYF. The chain joins TRBV27 to TRBJ2-7; TRBD2 aligns across 9 bases. With V trimmed by 8 bases and J by 7 bases, 21 bases remained unmatched. Germline values: CDR1 MNHEY, CDR2 SMNVEV (reference sequence). CDR3 size: 17 residues.

This clonotype has just one count. CDR3 nucleotide sequence: TGCGCCAGCAGCTCCTTGCGGACCCAAGAGACCCAGTACTTC. It translates to CASSSLRTQETQYF. The chain carries TRBV5-1 and TRBJ2-5; D not resolved. CDR1 and CDR2 (germline): SGHRS, YFSETQ. The CDR3 has 14 amino acids. Trimming stripped 3 bases from V and 1 base from J, with 10 bases between.

The genes are TRBV20-1 and TRBJ2-1, with a weak D call TRBD1 (5 bases). V dropped 6 bases and J dropped 3 bases, with 15 bases sitting between them. CDR1 and CDR2 from the germline V gene are DFQATT and SNEGSKA (reference sequence). CDR3 length equals 14 residues. The CDR3 nucleotides are TGCAGTGCCAGTCGGCAGGGCAACTACAATGAGCAGTTCTTC. As protein: CSASRQGNYNEQFF.

V gene TRBV5-1 combines with J gene TRBJ2-2; D unclear. The CDR3 is 12 amino acids. Germline CDR1 is SGHRS and CDR2 is YFSETQ. V shed 6 bases and J shed 1 base, with 4 bases lying between them. The CDR3 here is CASTLNTGELFF. CDR3 nucleotides: TGCGCCAGCACCCTGAACACCGGGGAGCTGTTTTTT.

This clonotype has a handful of counts. The V call is TRBV5-5, the J call TRBJ2-7; TRBD2 is a possible D gene (5 bases). Germline values: CDR1 SGHKS, CDR2 YYEKEE (reference sequence). The CDR3 has 16 amino acids. V was cut by 2 bases and J by 3 bases, with 18 bases left in between. CDR3 loop: CASSFLAIVSHYEQYF. CDR3 in DNA: TGTGCCAGCAGCTTTTTAGCGATCGTATCCCACTACGAGCAGTACTTC.

The rearrangement links TRBV27 to TRBJ1-1, with 8 positions matching TRBD1. The CDR3 contains 14 residues. Losses at the gene ends were 7 bases for V and 1 base for J; bases not matched to a gene: 5. Germline-derived CDR1 and CDR2 are MNHEY and SMNVEV (reference sequence). This chain's CDR3 is CASIPGGGNTEAFF. CDR3 coding DNA: TGTGCCAGCATCCCAGGGGGCGGGAACACTGAAGCTTTCTTT.

Concerning this clonotype: The CDR3 carries no conserved terminal phenylalanine or tryptophan, so it likely arises from a read error. The V gene is TRBV5-6, the J gene TRBJ2-4; D is ambiguous. The CDR3 extends over 14 amino acids. V gave up 4 bases and J gave up 1 base, with 9 bases separating them. Germline V CDR1 and CDR2: SGHDT, YYEEEE. The CDR3 loop reads CASSPALAKNIQYL. As DNA, the CDR3 is TGTGCCAGCAGCCCTGCCTTGGCCAAAAACATTCAGTACTTA.

This rearrangement joins TRBV7-2 to TRBJ2-4, with 10 bases lining up with TRBD2. CDR1 is SGHTA, CDR2 FQGNSA, per germline. The CDR3 is 16 residues long. Trimming removed 3 bases from V and 1 base from J; junction bases left unmatched: 3. This chain's CDR3 is CASSLGAGGAKNIQYF. As DNA, the CDR3 is TGTGCCAGCAGCTTGGGAGCGGGAGGGGCCAAAAACATTCAGTACTTC.

The sample holds a few counts of this clonotype. V gene TRBV6-6 combines with J gene TRBJ2-7, with no clear D. The V gene lost 4 bases and the J gene lost 0 bases, with 10 bases spanning the gap. This CDR3 contains 14 residues. CDR1 is MNHNY, CDR2 SVGAGI, per germline (reference sequence). CDR3: CASSLRQYSYEQYF. CDR3 nucleotides: TGTGCCAGCAGTTTACGGCAGTACTCCTACGAGCAGTACTTC.

The genes are TRBV28 and TRBJ2-5, with 7 bases fitting TRBD2. The germline gives CDR1 MDHEN, CDR2 SYDVKM. This CDR3 region has 15 residues. The J segment lost 0 bases and the V segment lost 5 bases, leaving 6 bases of the junction unmatched. CDR3 residues: CASSDLAEHQETQYF. CDR3 DNA: TGTGCCAGCAGTGACCTAGCGGAGCACCAAGAGACCCAGTACTTC.

J is TRBJ1-5 and V is TRBV20-1; D is unclear. The length of the CDR3 is 14 residues. The V gene lost 0 bases and the J gene lost 0 bases, with 6 bases spanning the gap. Germline V gene sequence: CDR1 DFQATT, CDR2 SNEGSKA (reference sequence). This CDR3 reads CSARDPISNQPQHF. The CDR3, as DNA: TGCAGTGCTAGAGATCCAATTAGCAATCAGCCCCAGCATTTT.

Only a few counts were recorded for this clonotype. CDR3 sequence (DNA): TGTGCCAGCAGTTTCCTTAGCGGGATTGGCACAGATACGCAGTATTTT. Protein: CASSFLSGIGTDTQYF. V gene TRBV27 combines with J gene TRBJ2-3; TRBD2 matches 8 bases. V trimming: 3 bases; J trimming: 1 base; junction bases outside the gene matches: 6. Germline CDR1 and CDR2: MNHEY and SMNVEV (reference sequence). This CDR3 comprises 16 residues.

For the CDR3, the DNA is TGTGCCAGCAGTCTAGGGTTCGCAGGCAATGAGCAGTTCTTC. This translates into CASSLGFAGNEQFF. The chain links TRBV27 to TRBJ2-1; D is unresolved. The CDR3 extends over 14 amino acids. V shed 5 bases and J shed 6 bases, with 14 bases lying between them. The germline V gene has CDR1 MNHEY and CDR2 SMNVEV (reference sequence).

This chain connects TRBV12-3 or TRBV12-4 to TRBJ2-7; 7 nucleotides match TRBD2. J lost 6 bases, V lost 6 bases, and 8 bases had no gene match. The CDR3 runs to 13 residues. The CDR3 is CASRAGLVSEQYF. In DNA, the CDR3 is TGTGCCAGCAGGGCCGGACTAGTATCCGAGCAGTACTTC.

The table lists this clonotype with a few counts. The chain uses TRBV10-3 and TRBJ2-7; D might be TRBD1 (6 bases). Germline V gene lookup returns CDR1 ENHRY and CDR2 SYGVKD. Deletions cut 8 bases from V and 1 base from J, with 12 bases between. The CDR3 covers 13 residues. CDR3 bases: TGTGCCATCGGGGGCGACCTGTCCTACGAGCAGTACTTC. Amino acid sequence: CAIGGDLSYEQYF.

Turning to this clonotype: One end of the junction does not line up with germline, which may come from a read error. The V and J genes are TRBV29-1 and TRBJ2-7; 9 bases match TRBD1. Germline-derived CDR1 and CDR2 are SQVTM and ANQGSEA. The CDR3 loop spans 14 amino acids. This CDR3 reads CSVLDRGYSDEQYF. In nucleotides, the CDR3 is TGCAGCGTCCTGGACAGGGGTTACTCCGACGAGCAGTACTTC.

The V and J genes are TRBV2 and TRBJ1-1; no clear D gene. The germline V gene encodes CDR1 SNHLY and CDR2 FYNNEI. The CDR3 sequence is 12 residues long. V lost 3 bases, J lost 4 bases, and 6 bases lay in between. DNA for the CDR3: TGTGCCAGCAGTGATTTATCCACTGAAGCTTTCTTT. Amino acid sequence: CASSDLSTEAFF.

This clonotype was found a few times. The V call is TRBV10-3, the J call TRBJ2-1; D possibly corresponds to TRBD1 (6 bases). The CDR3 loop spans 12 amino acids. Germline CDR1 ENHRY, CDR2 SYGVKD. The V and J ends lost 8 bases and 7 bases respectively, with 12 bases between them. Here the CDR3 DNA reads TGTGCCATCGCTTTGACAGGAAATGAGCAGTTCTTC. It is translated as CAIALTGNEQFF.

The J gene is TRBJ1-5, the V gene TRBV20-1, with TRBD1 matching over 7 bases. There are 18 residues in the CDR3. Germline lookup yields CDR1 DFQATT and CDR2 SNEGSKA (reference sequence). V dropped 5 bases and J dropped 6; count of bases not matched to a gene: 22. CDR3 residues: CSAPPKVVAGGEIQPQHF. Written as DNA, the CDR3 is TGCAGTGCTCCTCCCAAAGTCGTGGCAGGGGGTGAGATTCAGCCCCAGCATTTT.

This clonotype was recorded a few times. The rearrangement uses TRBV7-3 and TRBJ2-1; 9 bases match TRBD2. V lost 8 bases and J lost 13; bases outside the gene matches: 9. This CDR3 is built from 12 residues. Germline CDR1 is SGHTA and CDR2 is FQGTGA. The CDR3 bases are TGTGCCAGCTCTTCAATGGGGACTAGCCAGTTCTTC. It translates to CASSSMGTSQFF.